A single sample gave rise to the 32 T cell receptor beta chains below, sequenced in a study of T cell responses to AZD1222 COVID-19 vaccine. Some clones are missing from TCRdb's copy, which holds only in-frame ones; the method was immunoSEQ multiplex PCR. The sample yields more than 140,000 clones, 70% to 90% seen once. Sample: peripheral blood, taken on day 0 of AZD1222 vaccination. Receptors were obtained from an adult in good health.

The V and J genes are TRBV5-1 and TRBJ2-1; 11 nucleotides line up with TRBD1. The V segment lost 7 bases and the J segment 10 bases; nucleotides outside the gene matches: 7. This CDR3 has 13 amino acids. Germline assignment: CDR1 SGHRS and CDR2 YFSETQ. CDR3 nucleotide sequence: TGCGCCAGCTCCGGGACAGGGGGAAGAGAGCAGTTCTTC. This gives the protein CASSGTGGREQFF.

The V call is TRBV4-3, the J call TRBJ2-1; D not resolved. Germline CDR1 and CDR2: LGHNA and YSLEER. CDR3 length: 14 amino acids. V dropped 5 bases and J dropped 0 bases, with 8 bases sitting between them. CDR3 region: CASSVRSSYNEQFF. The CDR3 DNA reads TGCGCCAGCAGCGTACGGAGCTCCTACAATGAGCAGTTCTTC.

The rearrangement uses TRBV20-1 and TRBJ2-5; D gene uncertain. This CDR3 is 13 amino acids long. Germline CDR1 is DFQATT and CDR2 is SNEGSKA (reference sequence). V was pared by 3 bases and J by 7 bases, with 15 bases between. The CDR3 sequence is CSASLQSVGTQYF. The CDR3 DNA reads TGCAGTGCTAGTCTCCAATCCGTGGGGACCCAGTACTTC.

This clone was counted once. The chain couples TRBV4-1 to TRBJ1-4; D gene unclear. Germline loops: CDR1 MGHRA, CDR2 YSYEKL. Trimming cost V 1 base and J 8 bases, with 14 bases left between them. The CDR3 runs 15 residues. CDR3 nucleotides: TGCGCCAGCAGCCAAGTTCCCTCGCCAGGCGAAAAACTGTTTTTT. It yields the protein CASSQVPSPGEKLFF.

This chain joins TRBV7-3 and TRBJ2-1; 9 nucleotides agree with TRBD2. This CDR3 comprises 15 residues. Germline lookup yields CDR1 SGHTA and CDR2 FQGTGA. The junction had 6 bases not matched to a gene; V was cut back by 0 bases and J by 9 bases. The CDR3 here is CASSLTVLAGSEQFF. The CDR3 DNA is TGTGCCAGCAGCTTAACGGTTCTAGCGGGAAGTGAGCAGTTCTTC.

V gene TRBV5-6 combines with J gene TRBJ1-5, with 9 bases identical to TRBD1. The J segment lost 12 bases and the V segment lost 4 bases, leaving 5 bases of the junction unmatched. Per the germline V gene, CDR1 is SGHDT and CDR2 is YYEEEE. The CDR3 runs to 12 residues. The CDR3 sequence is CASSVYRGHQHF. In DNA form, the CDR3 reads TGTGCCAGCAGCGTCTACAGGGGGCACCAGCATTTT.

This chain links TRBV30 with TRBJ1-5; maybe TRBD1 (6 bases). V was pared by 0 bases and J by 6 bases, with 15 bases between. Germline V lookup: CDR1 GTSNPN, CDR2 SVGIG (reference sequence). This CDR3 has 15 amino acids. The CDR3 reads CAWSVRGARIQPQHF. The CDR3 nucleotides read TGTGCCTGGAGTGTTCGGGGGGCGCGAATTCAGCCCCAGCATTTT.

The V call is TRBV11-1, the J call TRBJ2-3; the D gene could be TRBD1 or TRBD2 (6 bases each). The CDR3 consists of 16 residues. The V end was cut by 1 base, the J end by 4 bases, with 15 bases between. In germline, CDR1 is SGHAT, CDR2 FQDESV (reference sequence). The CDR3 reads CASSLGEDSPADTQYF. CDR3 nucleotides: TGTGCCAGCAGCTTAGGGGAGGACAGTCCCGCAGATACGCAGTATTTT.

The chain recombines TRBV25-1 with TRBJ1-2; 7 nucleotides line up with TRBD1. The CDR3 has 16 residues. Germline V lookup: CDR1 MGHDK, CDR2 SYGVNS. V dropped 1 base and J dropped 3; count of bases not matched to a gene: 8. Here the CDR3 DNA reads TGTGCCAGCAGTGAATTAGGGATCACAGGGGACTATGGCTACACCTTC. Its protein product is CASSELGITGDYGYTF.

J is TRBJ2-2 and V is TRBV6-5; D unclear. Germline lookup yields CDR1 MNHEY and CDR2 SVGAGI. Trimming removed 8 bases from V and 0 bases from J, with 13 bases in between. This CDR3 is built from 15 residues. Here the CDR3 reads CASGLYGPNTGELFF. The CDR3, as DNA: TGTGCCAGCGGTTTGTATGGGCCGAACACCGGGGAGCTGTTTTTT.

CDR3 sequence (DNA): TGTGCCAGCAGCCAGGGACAGGGCTACTATGGCTACACCTTC. Amino acid sequence: CASSQGQGYYGYTF. The rearrangement joins TRBV25-1 to TRBJ1-2; 9 nucleotides align to TRBD1. This CDR3 region has 14 residues. Germline V CDR1 and CDR2: MGHDK, SYGVNS. J lost 3 bases, V lost 6 bases, and 5 bases had no gene match.

The rearrangement uses TRBV2 and TRBJ2-1; D uncertain. The V gene's germline CDR1 is SNHLY and CDR2 FYNNEI. CDR3 length: 12 amino acids. V lost 6 bases and J lost 10, with 13 bases in between. CDR3 amino acids: CASRRQVREQFF. CDR3 bases: TGTGCCAGCAGGAGGCAGGTGAGGGAGCAGTTCTTC.

This clone was seen a single time. The V and J genes are TRBV6-5 and TRBJ1-1, with 9 bases aligning to TRBD1. V lost 7 bases and J lost 4; bases outside the gene matches: 4. The CDR3 loop spans 13 amino acids. Looked up from germline, CDR1 is MNHEY and CDR2 is SVGAGI. The CDR3 sequence: CASTGDRATEAFF. DNA for the CDR3: TGTGCCAGCACTGGGGACAGGGCCACTGAAGCTTTCTTT.

J is TRBJ2-2 and V is TRBV6-2 or TRBV6-3; the D is unclear. Germline V gives CDR1 MNHEY, CDR2 SVGEGT. This CDR3 comprises 13 residues. The V end lost 5 bases, the J end lost 7 bases, and 11 bases lay between the germline ends. The DNA of the CDR3 is TGTGCCAGCAGTCCCGCCGGTGACGGGGAGCTGTTTTTT. This gives the protein CASSPAGDGELFF.

The chain employs TRBV28 and TRBJ1-5, with D perhaps TRBD1 (6 bases). The V gene lost 5 bases and the J gene lost 3 bases, with 11 bases spanning the gap. The CDR3 sequence is 14 residues long. CDR1 and CDR2 from the germline V gene are MDHEN and SYDVKM. The CDR3 DNA follows: TGTGCCAGCAGTAACAGGGCGAACAATCAGCCCCAGCATTTT. This codes for CASSNRANNQPQHF.

The chain has TRBV30 and TRBJ2-2; D not resolved. The V end was cut by 0 bases, the J end by 2 bases, with 7 bases between. The CDR3 totals 14 residues. Germline CDR1 GTSNPN, CDR2 SVGIG (reference sequence). CDR3 protein: CAWSVGSNTGELFF. CDR3 DNA: TGTGCCTGGAGTGTAGGAAGCAACACCGGGGAGCTGTTTTTT.

V usage is TRBV30 and J usage is TRBJ2-3; D not certain. The CDR3 is made up of 13 amino acids. The germline V gene has CDR1 GTSNPN and CDR2 SVGIG (reference sequence). Trimming shortened V by 0 bases and J by 5 bases, and 9 bases separated the two germline ends. Written as DNA, the CDR3 is TGTGCCTGGAGTGTACGGTCTCGAGATACGCAGTATTTT. Its translation is CAWSVRSRDTQYF.

This clone appeared once. This chain uses TRBV28 with TRBJ1-1; D ambiguous. With 6 bases removed from V and 0 bases from J, the gap between germline ends came to 8 bases. The CDR3 extends over 13 amino acids. Germline CDR1 reads MDHEN; CDR2 reads SYDVKM. The CDR3 sequence is CASRSTVNTEAFF. DNA for the CDR3: TGTGCCAGCAGATCAACAGTGAACACTGAAGCTTTCTTT.

The chain has TRBV3-1 (or the pseudogene TRBV3-2) and TRBJ1-2, with 9 bases that match TRBD1. Germline lookup yields CDR1 LGHDT and CDR2 YNNKEL (reference sequence). Trimming took 3 bases from V and 4 from J; bases not matched to a gene: 9. This CDR3 has 16 amino acids. The CDR3 spells CASSHLKDRGIYGYTF. DNA for the CDR3: TGTGCCAGCAGCCACTTAAAGGACAGGGGTATCTATGGCTACACCTTC.

V and J are TRBV6-5 and TRBJ2-3; 8 bases are shared with TRBD1. This CDR3 is 15 amino acids long. Germline CDR1 is MNHEY and CDR2 is SVGAGI. J lost 0 bases, V lost 8 bases, and 7 bases had no gene match. In nucleotides, the CDR3 is TGTGCCAGCTCCACAGGGGGGTGGAGCACAGATACGCAGTATTTT. It translates to CASSTGGWSTDTQYF.

V is TRBV7-2 and J is TRBJ2-7; D remains ambiguous. Germline values: CDR1 SGHTA, CDR2 FQGNSA. V was pared by 4 bases and J by 0 bases, with 13 bases between. The length of the CDR3 is 15 residues. The CDR3 sequence: CASSSETVPSYEQYF. The CDR3 nucleotides are TGTGCCAGCAGCTCCGAAACCGTCCCCTCCTACGAGCAGTACTTC.

V usage is TRBV15 and J usage is TRBJ2-1, with TRBD2 matching over 10 bases. The CDR3 loop spans 17 amino acids. V shed 1 base and J 5 bases; nucleotides not matched to a gene: 8. Germline assignment: CDR1 LNHNV and CDR2 YYDKDF (reference sequence). CDR3 residues: CATSRGLLAGWDNEQFF. CDR3 DNA sequence: TGTGCCACCAGCAGAGGCTTACTAGCGGGGTGGGACAATGAGCAGTTCTTC.

V usage is TRBV2 and J usage is TRBJ2-7; 7 bases agree with TRBD1. There are 14 residues in the CDR3. The germline V gene has CDR1 SNHLY and CDR2 FYNNEI. Trimming removed 7 bases from V and 2 bases from J; junction bases left unmatched: 8. CDR3 sequence reads: CASTMPGQPYEQYF. The CDR3 DNA is TGTGCCAGCACAATGCCGGGACAGCCCTACGAGCAGTACTTC.

This clone was detected only once. The chain employs TRBV27 and TRBJ1-5; maybe TRBD1 (5 bases). Deletions cut 3 bases from V and 9 bases from J, with 12 bases between. Germline values: CDR1 MNHEY, CDR2 SMNVEV (reference sequence). This CDR3 has 13 residues. CDR3 residues: CASSFVGDRPQHF. The CDR3 nucleotides are TGTGCCAGCAGTTTTGTGGGGGACCGGCCCCAGCATTTT.

This clone occurred once. The chain has TRBV15 and TRBJ2-7; the D is unclear. The CDR3 covers 14 residues. Germline V CDR1 and CDR2: LNHNV, YYDKDF (reference sequence). Trimming left V 1 base short and J 1 base short, with 8 bases between. CDR3 DNA: TGTGCCACCAGCAGAGTTTCACTATCCTACGAGCAGTACTTC. Encoded protein: CATSRVSLSYEQYF.

This sequence joins TRBV2 and TRBJ1-5; D might be TRBD1 (6 bases). The CDR3 is 16 residues long. V lost 5 bases, J lost 7 bases, and 21 bases lay in between. CDR1 and CDR2 from the germline V gene are SNHLY and FYNNEI. The CDR3 sequence is CASSPREGGVGQPQHF. The CDR3 region has the DNA TGTGCCAGCAGTCCTCGCGAGGGGGGAGTAGGGCAGCCCCAGCATTTT.

The CDR3 region is CASSPLAGGFETQYF. The CDR3 region has the DNA TGTGCCAGCAGCCCGCTAGCGGGAGGTTTCGAGACCCAGTACTTC. The chain recombines TRBV6-2 or TRBV6-3 with TRBJ2-5, with 11 bases aligning to TRBD2. The CDR3 totals 15 residues. Germline V gene data show CDR1 as MNHEY and CDR2 as SVGEGT. The V segment lost 6 bases and the J segment 5 bases; nucleotides outside the gene matches: 8.

V usage is TRBV4-2 and J usage is TRBJ1-2; D gene uncertain. V lost 2 bases and J lost 0, with 10 bases in between. CDR1 LGHNA and CDR2 YNFKEQ come from the germline V gene. The CDR3 has 15 amino acids. In DNA, the CDR3 is TGTGCCAGCAGCCAATTAAGCACTTCTAACTATGGCTACACCTTC. Protein product: CASSQLSTSNYGYTF.

This chain connects TRBV18 to TRBJ1-6; 8 bases agree with TRBD1. Germline values: CDR1 KGHSH, CDR2 LQKENI. V shed 2 bases, J shed 9 bases, and the junction held 3 bases outside the gene matches. The CDR3 sequence is 14 residues long. The chain's CDR3 is CASSPSGGISPLHF. The DNA of the CDR3 is TGTGCCAGCTCACCATCAGGGGGCATTTCACCCCTCCACTTT. Drawing the rest from reference TRBV18 and TRBJ1-6, the complete variable domain is NAGVMQNPRHLVRRRGQEARLRCSPMKGHSHVYWYRQLPEEGLKFMVYLQKENIIDESGMPKERFSAEFPKEGPSILRIQQVVRGDSAAYFCASSPSGGISPLHFGNGTRLTVT.

The chain has TRBV4-2 and TRBJ1-2; D is unresolved. The CDR3 totals 17 residues. V lost 7 bases, J lost 4 bases, and 25 bases lay in between. CDR1 is LGHNA, CDR2 YNFKEQ, per germline. Here the CDR3 DNA reads TGTGCCAGCACAGCAGACACCTCGACAACGTCTCGCTATGGCTACACCTTC. Encoded protein: CASTADTSTTSRYGYTF.

This chain joins TRBV6-6 and TRBJ2-2; D gene uncertain. The CDR3 covers 11 residues. V dropped 6 bases and J dropped 5 bases, with 4 bases sitting between them. Germline-derived CDR1 and CDR2 are MNHNY and SVGAGI (reference sequence). CDR3 sequence reads: CASRRTGELFF. CDR3 nucleotide sequence: TGTGCCAGCAGACGGACCGGGGAGCTGTTTTTT.

This clone was counted once. The chain combines TRBV6-5 with TRBJ2-1; 13 bases line up with TRBD2. The CDR3 loop spans 16 amino acids. J gave up 4 bases and V 4 bases, and 4 bases lay outside the gene matches. Germline CDR1 MNHEY, CDR2 SVGAGI. CDR3 amino acids: CASSSRLAGGYNEQFF. The CDR3 bases are TGTGCCAGCAGTTCACGACTAGCGGGGGGTTACAATGAGCAGTTCTTC.